This TCR beta chain emerged from a study of cytomegalovirus exposure and HLA in healthy donors. Study-level results: The listing of fewer than 200 TCR beta chains classed them as cytomegalovirus-associated. Highest at DRB1 and lowest at HLA-C, TCR association rates differed among HLA loci in a later analysis. Reports described diagnosis of cytomegalovirus status by the classifier as highly specific and sensitive.

A multiplex PCR was run with 60 Vbeta primers and 13 Jbeta primers. Assay used: immunoSEQ multiplex PCR; TCRdb lists only in-frame clones, some missing. The data show approximately 110,000 clones, 80% to 85% seen once. The CDR3 is 14 residues long. The germline gives CDR1 SGHVS, CDR2 FQNEAQ. Between the trimmed V and J ends, which lost 1 base and 2 bases, there was a span of 8 bases. The table lists this clone with a count of one. As yet, its antigen is unknown. The TCR sequence derives from a woman aged 25 to 45 in good health and CMV-seronegative. Source material: PBMCs. This chain joins TRBV7-8 and TRBJ2-5; TRBD2 is a possible D gene (6 bases). The CDR3 coding sequence is TGTGCCAGCAGCTTAGGGGAGGTGCAAGAGACCCAGTACTTC. Residues: CASSLGEVQETQYF.